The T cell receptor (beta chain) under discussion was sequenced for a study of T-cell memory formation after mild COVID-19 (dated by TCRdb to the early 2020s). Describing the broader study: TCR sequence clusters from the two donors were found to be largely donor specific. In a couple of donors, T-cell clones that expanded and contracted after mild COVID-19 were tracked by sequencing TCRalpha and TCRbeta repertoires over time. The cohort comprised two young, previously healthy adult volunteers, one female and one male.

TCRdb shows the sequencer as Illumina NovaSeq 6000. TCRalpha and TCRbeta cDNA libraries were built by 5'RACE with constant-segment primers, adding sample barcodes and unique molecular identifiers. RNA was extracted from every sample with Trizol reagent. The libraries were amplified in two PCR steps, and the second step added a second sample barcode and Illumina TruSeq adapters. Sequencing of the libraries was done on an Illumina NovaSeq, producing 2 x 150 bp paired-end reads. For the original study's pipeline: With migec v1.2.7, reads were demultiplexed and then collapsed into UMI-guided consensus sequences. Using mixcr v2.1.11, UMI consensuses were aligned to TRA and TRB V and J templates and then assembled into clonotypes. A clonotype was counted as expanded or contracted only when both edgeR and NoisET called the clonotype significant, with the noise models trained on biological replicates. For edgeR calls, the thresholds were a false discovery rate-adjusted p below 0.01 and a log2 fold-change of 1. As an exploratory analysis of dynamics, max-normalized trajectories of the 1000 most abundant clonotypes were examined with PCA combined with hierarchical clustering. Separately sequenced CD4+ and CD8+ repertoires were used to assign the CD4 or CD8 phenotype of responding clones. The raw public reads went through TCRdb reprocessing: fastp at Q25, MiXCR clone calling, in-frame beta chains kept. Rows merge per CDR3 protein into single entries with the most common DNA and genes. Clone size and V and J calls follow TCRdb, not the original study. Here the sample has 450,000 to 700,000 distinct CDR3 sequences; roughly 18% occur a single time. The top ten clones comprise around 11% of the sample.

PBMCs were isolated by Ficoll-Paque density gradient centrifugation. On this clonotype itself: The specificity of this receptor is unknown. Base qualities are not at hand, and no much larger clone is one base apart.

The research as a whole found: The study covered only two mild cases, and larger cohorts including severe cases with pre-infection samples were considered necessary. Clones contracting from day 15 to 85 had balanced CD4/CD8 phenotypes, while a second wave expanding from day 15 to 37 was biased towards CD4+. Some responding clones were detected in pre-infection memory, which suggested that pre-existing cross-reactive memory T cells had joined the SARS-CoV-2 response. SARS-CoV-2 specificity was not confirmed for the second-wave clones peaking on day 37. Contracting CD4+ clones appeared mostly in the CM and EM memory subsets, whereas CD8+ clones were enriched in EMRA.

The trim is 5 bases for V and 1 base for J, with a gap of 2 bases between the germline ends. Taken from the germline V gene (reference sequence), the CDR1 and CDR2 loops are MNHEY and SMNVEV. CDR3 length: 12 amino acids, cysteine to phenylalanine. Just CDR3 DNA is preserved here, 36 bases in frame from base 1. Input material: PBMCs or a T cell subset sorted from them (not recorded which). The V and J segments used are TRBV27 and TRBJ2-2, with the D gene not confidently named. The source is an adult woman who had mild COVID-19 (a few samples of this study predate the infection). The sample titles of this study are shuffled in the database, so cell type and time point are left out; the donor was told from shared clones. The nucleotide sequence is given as TGTGCCAGCAGTATGAACACCGGGGAGCTGTTTTTT. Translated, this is CASSMNTGELFF.